Sequencing of this T cell receptor (beta chain) was carried out in a study of blood T cell repertoires in COVID-19 (dated by TCRdb to 2018 to 2020). About the investigation overall: Samples covering the acute and convalescent phases of COVID-19 were provided by collaborators in the United States, Italy and Spain. The prospective study material was composed of cDNA or gDNA derived from T cells, B-cell-depleted T cells, or PBMCs. A freely available public database, intended as a resource for researchers studying the immune response to SARS-CoV-2, is where the repertoires were released. Samples were obtained from the ongoing ImmuneRACE study (first 160 participants) and from 950 to 1,500 subjects provided by 6 global collaborators. Subjects who had been exposed to COVID-19, were actively infected with it, or had recovered from it provided the deeply sampled blood TCRbeta repertoires that made up the dataset. Where available, HLA class I and class II types were obtained from metadata supplied by the sample provider rather than from assay-based typing. Sample metadata almost always included a de-identified subject ID, COVID-19 status, age in years and sex. Overall results and qualifications from the work: Clinical and demographic metadata were provided uncurated, with the amount varying by source and participant.

TCRbeta CDR3 regions were amplified from genomic DNA by means of the immunoSEQ Assay, a bias-controlled multiplex PCR. As for the original processing: Nucleated cell counts per sample were estimated from amplification of reference gene primers within the assay. To quantify the absolute abundance of each unique TCRbeta CDR3 rearrangement, sequence reads were collapsed and filtered. For each sample, productive Simpson clonality was calculated by taking the square root of Simpson's diversity index across productive rearrangements. The clones in this table, taken by TCRdb from immuneACCESS, are in-frame only. Not every clone is retained; where verified, under half of the shortfall comes from an unresolved V gene, and the cause of the rest is unknown. The V and J calls and clone size come from that table; D and trimming were worked out from the DNA. The sample has more than 90,000 clones on record, roughly four fifths of them singletons. The ten largest clones represent 4.1% of the sample.

Whole blood was collected in K2EDTA tubes by collaborating institutions according to the institutions' own protocols. Collaborator samples were shipped for TCRbeta analysis as frozen whole blood, isolated PBMCs, or DNA extracted from either sample type. The CDR3 runs 14 residues from the cysteine to the phenylalanine. Only CDR3 DNA is held: 42 bases, read in frame from base 1. According to the germline V gene, CDR1 reads MNHEY and CDR2 reads SVGAGI. The junction shows trimming of 6 bases on V and 8 bases on J, plus 18 bases between the germline ends. A note on this clone: No cognate antigen has been identified for it. No much larger clonotype is one base removed from it; base qualities were not supplied.

The rearrangement joined TRBV6-5 to TRBJ2-3; TRBD1 is a weak D gene call, 5 bases matching. Sequenced sample: peripheral blood. This clonotype was sampled from a man aged 55 to 70 with acute or convalescent COVID-19. The DNA reads as follows: TGTGCCAGCAGGCCGCTAGGGGTCTTCCCTACGCAGTATTTT. Its product reads: CASRPLGVFPTQYF.